This note documents a single TCR beta chain sequence. Living in 24 US areas, the participants were between 18 and 89 years of age. All exposed participants met a person with COVID-19 within 2 weeks before entering the study. This CDR3 has 15 residues. V lost 4 bases to trimming and J lost 6 bases, with 13 bases between them. Germline assignment: CDR1 SGHAT and CDR2 FQNNGV. As originally analysed: Scientists estimated how many nucleated cells there were by amplifying reference gene primers. This table comes from immunoSEQ multiplex PCR, and its TCRdb copy is limited to in-frame clones, with some not included. V and J calls and clone size are as listed in that table; D and trimming were resolved from the DNA. The data contain about 270,000 clones, around 90% of them singletons. The sample originates from a study of blood T cell repertoires in COVID-19. Study context: The samples span acute and convalescent COVID-19 from the United States, Italy and Spain.

This receptor was obtained from a man aged 40-55 years who had been exposed to COVID-19. V and J are TRBV11-2 and TRBJ1-6, with a tentative D call TRBD1 (6 bases). Material: PBMCs or T cells enriched from blood (not recorded which). In DNA form, the CDR3 reads TGTGCCAGCAGCTCCCTCAGGGGTATTAATTCACCCCTCCACTTT. Its protein product is CASSSLRGINSPLHF.